A single sample is the source of the 20 T cell receptor beta chains below, sequenced in a study of monozygotic twins with inflammatory bowel disease (dated by TCRdb to between 2019 and 2020). Library construction relied on 5' RACE. The instrument given in TCRdb is Illumina HiSeq 2500. After the reads were reprocessed by TCRdb, one entry was made per CDR3 protein sequence, with no DNA. The sample table records about 210,000 distinct CDR3 sequences. The top ten constitute about 8% of the sample. The sequencing input was blood. The receptors were sampled from a human donor with ulcerative colitis or Crohn's disease, or a healthy co-twin of an affected twin (not recorded which).

This CDR3 is CASSPLRSSYNEQFF. The V gene is TRBV5-1, the J gene TRBJ2-1. The CDR3 covers 15 residues. Germline CDR1 SGHRS, CDR2 YFSETQ.

V is TRBV4-1 and J is TRBJ2-7; TCRdb's D call, TRBD2, is unchecked because there is no DNA. CDR1 MGHRA and CDR2 YSYEKL come from the germline V gene. The CDR3 consists of 15 residues. The CDR3 here is CASSPLEGRTYEQYF.

The CDR3 protein is CSARGLGAETQYF. The chain joins TRBV20-1 to TRBJ2-5; TCRdb proposes TRBD1, but this gene call is untestable without DNA. Germline CDR1 is DFQATT and CDR2 is SNEGSKA (reference sequence). This CDR3 region has 13 residues.

The genes are TRBV4-2 and TRBJ2-1. The CDR3 contains 12 residues. Germline V lookup: CDR1 LGHNA, CDR2 YNFKEQ. This chain's CDR3 is CASSQSGNEQFF.

This chain joins TRBV12-3 or TRBV12-4 and TRBJ2-2; TCRdb gives TRBD2 as the D gene, but with no DNA this cannot be confirmed. The CDR3 loop spans 13 amino acids. The CDR3 region is CASTASRTGELFF.

The CDR3 loop is CASSDVGASGNEQFF. The chain carries TRBV5-1 and TRBJ2-1; the TCRdb call, TRBD2, lacks DNA for checking. The CDR3 runs to 15 residues. Per the germline V gene, CDR1 is SGHRS and CDR2 is YFSETQ.

The chain combines TRBV5-1 with TRBJ2-5. CDR1 and CDR2 (germline): SGHRS, YFSETQ. CDR3 length: 12 residues. The CDR3 reads CASSFDTETQYF.

The chain uses TRBV28 and TRBJ2-3; the TCRdb D gene call, TRBD2, has no DNA to confirm it. Germline CDR1 MDHEN, CDR2 SYDVKM. The CDR3 consists of 15 residues. CDR3: CASSSPSLSSDTQYF.

The rearrangement links TRBV30 to TRBJ1-6; TCRdb's D call, TRBD1, is unchecked because there is no DNA. Germline CDR1 is GTSNPN and CDR2 is SVGIG (reference sequence). CDR3 length equals 14 residues. Here the CDR3 reads CAWREQGGNSPLHF.

The chain uses TRBV10-2 and TRBJ2-1. Per the germline V gene, CDR1 is WSHSY and CDR2 is SAAADI. The CDR3 sequence is 13 residues long. The chain's CDR3 is CASSVGSYNEQFF.

This sequence joins TRBV19 and TRBJ2-1. This CDR3 has 14 amino acids. Germline V CDR1 and CDR2: LNHDA, SQIVND (reference sequence). The CDR3 protein is CASSIGTTYNEQFF. Variable domain in full (rest from reference TRBV19 and TRBJ2-1): DGGITQSPKYLFRKEGQNVTLSCEQNLNHDAMYWYRQDPGQGLRLIYYSQIVNDFQKGDIAEGYSVSREKKESFPLTVTSAQKNPTAFYLCASSIGTTYNEQFFGPGTRLTVL.

The chain combines TRBV20-1 with TRBJ2-3; there is no DNA to check the TCRdb D call of TRBD2. CDR1 is DFQATT, CDR2 SNEGSKA, per germline (reference sequence). The CDR3 runs to 14 residues. This CDR3 is CSTSQRGASDTQYF.

This chain links TRBV12-3 or TRBV12-4 with TRBJ2-1. CDR3 length: 11 residues. CDR3 sequence reads: CASSPYLGLFF.

The chain carries TRBV20-1 and TRBJ1-2. The CDR3 has 15 amino acids. Germline V gene sequence: CDR1 DFQATT, CDR2 SNEGSKA (reference sequence). The CDR3 loop reads CSARPGGAEWDGYTF.

The V and J genes are TRBV25-1 and TRBJ1-5; TCRdb outputs TRBD1, but without DNA this stays unchecked. The CDR3 is 17 amino acids. Germline-derived CDR1 and CDR2 are MGHDK and SYGVNS. The CDR3: CASSAGTNSMSNQPQHF.

The chain links TRBV12-3 or TRBV12-4 to TRBJ1-1. The CDR3 is made up of 13 amino acids. The CDR3 spells CASSLGQIAEAFF.

The rearrangement joins TRBV20-1 to TRBJ1-5. Per the germline V gene, CDR1 is DFQATT and CDR2 is SNEGSKA (reference sequence). This CDR3 is built from 14 residues. This CDR3 reads CSARSWADNQPQHF.

The chain combines TRBV5-6 with TRBJ2-5; the TRBD2 assignment by TCRdb is unverifiable without DNA. Germline lookup yields CDR1 SGHDT and CDR2 YYEEEE. This CDR3 has 13 residues. CDR3 region: CASRQSGVWTQYF.

This chain links TRBV6-1 with TRBJ2-3; TCRdb returns TRBD2, unconfirmable since there is no DNA. The CDR3 loop spans 15 amino acids. Per germline, CDR1 MNHNS and CDR2 SASEGT. The CDR3 loop is CASRRLAGVGDTQYF.

This rearrangement joins TRBV4-3 to TRBJ2-1; TCRdb's assignment of TRBD2 cannot be checked, as there is no DNA. The germline gives CDR1 LGHNA, CDR2 YSLEER. The CDR3 consists of 14 residues. The CDR3 here is CASSQDSPLSEQFF.